Listed below are T cell receptor beta chains from one sample, sequenced in a study of cytomegalovirus exposure and HLA in healthy donors. Repertoires were generated with immunoSEQ multiplex PCR, while TCRdb's copy carries only in-frame clones and drops some. The sample carries about 110,000 clones, about 90% recorded once. The sequencing sample was made of PBMCs. Receptors originate from a middle-aged man in good health and CMV-seronegative. The CDR3 runs from the conserved cysteine through the conserved F or W. Each record gives: J gene, clone size, CDR3 length, V gene, D gene, CDR3 DNA, CDR3 protein. The D gene is left open where the match is weak. Clone size, where shown, is once, few, many, or a class for clones that have expanded.

TRBJ2-7 NA 15 TRBV13 TRBD1 TGTGCCAGCAGCTCGACCGGGACAGGGGGCTACGAGCAGTACTTC CASSSTGTGGYEQYF
TRBJ1-2 NA 18 TRBV7-5 NA TGTGTCAGAAGCTACAGTACGGGACAGGGGGGAGACGACTATGGCTACACCTTC CVRSYSTGQGGDDYGYTF
TRBJ2-2 NA 16 TRBV7-8 TRBD1 TGTGCCAGCAGCTTAAGTAGCAGGGGGATCACCGGGGAGCTGTTTTTT CASSLSSRGITGELFF
TRBJ1-4 few 16 TRBV5-4 TRBD1 TGTGCCAGCAGCACAACACAACAGGGGACGGGTGAAAAACTGTTTTTT CASSTTQQGTGEKLFF
TRBJ1-4 NA 13 TRBV11-2 NA TGTGCCAGCAGCTCGGGGTACAATGAAAAACTGTTTTTT CASSSGYNEKLFF
TRBJ1-1 NA 15 TRBV29-1 NA TGCAGCCTTGTGATTCCGGGACACAAGAACACTGAAGCTTTCTTT CSLVIPGHKNTEAFF
TRBJ2-3 NA 16 TRBV7-9 TRBD2 TGTGCCAGCAGCTTAGGGCTAGCGGGGTCCAGGGATACGCAGTATTTT CASSLGLAGSRDTQYF
TRBJ2-7 NA 13 TRBV7-2 NA TGTGCCAGCAGCAGTAGCGAGGCCTACGAGCAGTACTTC CASSSSEAYEQYF
TRBJ1-1 once 12 TRBV13 NA TGTGCCAGCAGCCGACTCCCGGCTGAAGCTTTCTTT CASSRLPAEAFF
TRBJ1-3 NA 16 TRBV4-2 NA TGTGCCAGCAGCCAAGATGGGGCAGTCGGTGGAAACACCATATATTTT CASSQDGAVGGNTIYF
TRBJ1-5 NA 15 TRBV28 NA TGTGCCAGCAGTTTAGACCAATCCGGGAATCAGCCCCAGCATTTT CASSLDQSGNQPQHF
TRBJ2-1 NA 15 TRBV18 TRBD2 TGTGCCAGCTCACCCGCTAGCGGGGCCTACAATGAGCAGTTCTTC CASSPASGAYNEQFF
TRBJ1-2 NA 13 TRBV5-1 NA TGCGCCAGCAGCCTGGAAAAGTCGGTTGGCTACACCTTC CASSLEKSVGYTF
TRBJ1-1 NA 14 TRBV6-5 TRBD1 TGTGCCAGCAGTTACCGGCAGGGGGCTGATGAAGCTTTCTTT CASSYRQGADEAFF
TRBJ1-2 NA 13 TRBV30 NA TGTGCCTGGACCCCGACAGGCGGCTATGGCTACACCTTC CAWTPTGGYGYTF
TRBJ1-1 NA 14 TRBV6-6 NA TGTGCCAGCACTTCTCCCCGGGGTGAAACTGAAGCTTTCTTT CASTSPRGETEAFF
TRBJ2-5 NA 13 TRBV5-1 TRBD2 TGCGCCAGCAGCAGGGAGGGCCAAGAGACCCAGTACTTC CASSREGQETQYF
TRBJ1-2 once 14 TRBV4-1 NA TGCGCCAGCAGCCAAGATGCAGGGGTAGGAGGCTACACCTTC CASSQDAGVGGYTF
TRBJ1-5 NA 15 TRBV29-1 NA TGCAGCGACCCCATAAATATGGACAGCTATCAGCCCCAGCATTTT CSDPINMDSYQPQHF
TRBJ2-5 NA 15 TRBV28 NA TGTGCCAGCAGTACCCCGGGGGGCCCTCAAGAGACCCAGTACTTC CASSTPGGPQETQYF
TRBJ1-6 NA 15 TRBV6-4 NA TGTGCCAGCAGTGACACGTTTGGGGGGGGTTCACCCCTCCACTTT CASSDTFGGGSPLHF
TRBJ2-7 NA 17 TRBV7-2 NA TGTGCCAGCAGCTTAGCGGCACAGGGTTACCAATCCTACGAGCAGTACTTC CASSLAAQGYQSYEQYF
TRBJ1-5 NA 18 TRBV7-6 NA TGTGCCAGCAGCTTAGAGTGGGGGGGCAGGTATAGCAATCAGCCCCAGCATTTT CASSLEWGGRYSNQPQHF
TRBJ1-6 few 17 TRBV13 NA TGTGCCAGCAGCTCCCGACGGACAGCTACCGCTAATTCACCCCTCCACTTT CASSSRRTATANSPLHF
TRBJ2-7 once 13 TRBV11-2 NA TGTGCCAGCAGCTTAGTTGGACAGAACGAGCAGTACTTC CASSLVGQNEQYF
TRBJ2-2 NA 16 TRBV28 TRBD2 TGTGCCAGCAGTTTTGATCCGACTAGCCATACCGGGGAGCTGTTTTTT CASSFDPTSHTGELFF
TRBJ1-5 NA 13 TRBV25-1 TRBD1 TGTGCCAGCAGTGTACAGGGGGCTGAGCCCCAGCATTTT CASSVQGAEPQHF
TRBJ2-5 NA 18 TRBV28 NA TGTGCCAGCAGTTGGGCCCCGTACGGGGGTGGAGGGGTAGAGACCCAGTACTTC CASSWAPYGGGGVETQYF
TRBJ2-5 NA 16 TRBV14 TRBD1 TGTGCCAGCAGCCAACGAGGCAGGGGGCAAGGAGAGACCCAGTACTTC CASSQRGRGQGETQYF
TRBJ1-6 NA 15 TRBV5-1 NA TGCGCCAGCAGCTTGGAAAACAGGTCGAATTCACCCCTCCACTTT CASSLENRSNSPLHF
TRBJ1-4 NA 16 TRBV7-2 NA TGTGCCAGCAGCGTCGGGACAATAAAGTCTAATGAAAAACTGTTTTTT CASSVGTIKSNEKLFF
TRBJ2-1 NA 13 TRBV7-2 TRBD2 TGTGCCAGCAGCTGGGAACGACTAGCGGAACAGTTCTTC CASSWERLAEQFF
TRBJ1-1 NA 15 TRBV6-5 NA TGTGCCAGCAGTTACTTCCAGGGCCGAAACACTGAAGCTTTCTTT CASSYFQGRNTEAFF
TRBJ2-5 NA 14 TRBV6-1 TRBD1 TGTGCCAGCGCCACAGGGGGCCCTCAAGAGACCCAGTACTTC CASATGGPQETQYF
TRBJ2-2 NA 15 TRBV5-1 NA TGCGCCAGCAGGGAAACAGGGTCGAACACCGGGGAGCTGTTTTTT CASRETGSNTGELFF
TRBJ2-5 NA 14 TRBV11-2 TRBD1 TGTGCCAGCAGCTTTGGACAGGGCCAAGAGACCCAGTACTTC CASSFGQGQETQYF
TRBJ2-6 NA 18 TRBV4-1 NA TGCGCCAGCAGCCAACAAAGGGGCCAAAACTCTGGGGCCAACGTCCTGACTTTC CASSQQRGQNSGANVLTF
TRBJ2-7 NA 14 TRBV11-3 NA TGTGCCAGCAGCCCCGGGCCTAGCAGCTACGAGCAGTACTTC CASSPGPSSYEQYF
TRBJ1-3 once 16 TRBV30 NA TGTGCCTGGAGTGAGCCGGGGGGCCCCTCTGGAAACACCATATATTTT CAWSEPGGPSGNTIYF
TRBJ2-7 NA 15 TRBV25-1 TRBD1 TGTGCCAGCAGTGGGGTAGACAGGGGCTCCTACGAGCAGTACTTC CASSGVDRGSYEQYF
TRBJ1-3 NA 15 TRBV5-1 NA TGCGCCAGCAGCTTGGACGGGTCTTCTGGAAACACCATATATTTT CASSLDGSSGNTIYF
TRBJ1-1 NA 12 TRBV30 NA TGTGCCTGGGAACAGGGCGGCACTGAAGCTTTCTTT CAWEQGGTEAFF
TRBJ1-4 NA 16 TRBV7-9 NA TGTGCCAGCAGCCTCCTAGGTGCTGGCGGTGGTGAAAAACTGTTTTTT CASSLLGAGGGEKLFF
TRBJ2-7 NA 16 TRBV9 NA TGTGCCAGCAGCGTAGGACAGGTCGAGGCGTCCTACGAGCAGTACTTC CASSVGQVEASYEQYF
TRBJ2-7 once 14 TRBV14 TRBD1 TGTGCCAGCAGCCTAGACAGGGGAGTCTACGAGCAGTACTTC CASSLDRGVYEQYF
TRBJ2-6 NA 16 TRBV30 TRBD1 TGTGCCTGGAGCTTAGGGGGCGCGTTTGGGGCCAACGTCCTGACTTTC CAWSLGGAFGANVLTF
TRBJ1-1 once 15 TRBV5-1 NA TGCGCCAGCAGCTTGGATCCGGGAGTGAACACTGAAGCTTTCTTT CASSLDPGVNTEAFF
TRBJ1-5 NA 16 TRBV7-9 TRBD1 TGTGCCAGCAGCGCACTGGGACAGGGGGACAATCAGCCCCAGCATTTT CASSALGQGDNQPQHF